Below are 32 T cell receptor beta chains sequenced from a single sample in a study of blood T cell repertoires in COVID-19. Sequencing used immunoSEQ multiplex PCR; TCRdb keeps in-frame clones, though not all of them. The sample lists 100,000 or so clones, approximately 87% occurring once. Sequencing was carried out using peripheral blood. The receptors originated from a woman aged 25 to 39 with acute or convalescent COVID-19.

This chain joins TRBV5-6 and TRBJ1-1, with D uncertain. The CDR3 runs to 13 residues. CDR1 is SGHDT, CDR2 YYEEEE, per germline. Trimming cost V 1 base and J 11 bases, with 15 bases left between them. The CDR3 DNA sequence: TGTGCCAGCAGCTTGTATGAATGGGCGCTGGCTTTCTTT. It translates to CASSLYEWALAFF.

The genes are TRBV29-1 and TRBJ1-5, with 11 nucleotides matching TRBD1. This CDR3 is 15 amino acids long. V lost 6 bases, J lost 7 bases, and 11 bases stayed unmatched. Per the germline V gene, CDR1 is SQVTM and CDR2 is ANQGSEA. The CDR3 protein is CSVAQGQGGFQPQHF. The CDR3 coding sequence is TGCAGCGTCGCCCAGGGACAGGGGGGATTCCAGCCCCAGCATTTT.

The chain recombines TRBV27 with TRBJ2-1; 8 nucleotides agree with TRBD1. V was clipped by 6 bases and J by 5 bases; unmatched bases: 9. The germline gives CDR1 MNHEY, CDR2 SMNVEV (reference sequence). The CDR3 has 15 residues. In DNA form, the CDR3 reads TGTGCCAGCAGCCATGGACAGGGACACCACAATGAGCAGTTCTTC. Translated, it gives CASSHGQGHHNEQFF.

This chain connects TRBV7-9 to TRBJ2-7, with 7 bases that match TRBD1. CDR1 is SEHNR, CDR2 FQNEAQ, per germline (reference sequence). Trimming removed 5 bases from V and 7 bases from J; junction bases left unmatched: 14. The CDR3 runs 15 residues. CDR3 DNA: TGTGCCAGCAGCATATCGAGGACAGGTGCTGAGGAGCAGTACTTC. The encoded protein is CASSISRTGAEEQYF.

The gene calls are TRBV5-6 and TRBJ2-1; D unclear. V lost 4 bases and J 9 bases, leaving 11 bases between the germline ends. Looked up from germline, CDR1 is SGHDT and CDR2 is YYEEEE. This CDR3 has 12 amino acids. Written as DNA, the CDR3 is TGTGCCAGCAGCCTCTCCGTGTCTGAGCAGTTCTTC. This gives the protein CASSLSVSEQFF.

V usage is TRBV6-5 and J usage is TRBJ1-1; D gene unclear. CDR1 and CDR2 (germline): MNHEY, SVGAGI. V was pared by 5 bases and J by 6 bases, with 10 bases between. The length of the CDR3 is 12 residues. DNA for the CDR3: TGTGCCAGCAGTCCCGGGATATCTGAAGCTTTCTTT. Translation: CASSPGISEAFF.

The V and J genes are TRBV28 and TRBJ1-1, with D perhaps TRBD1 (5 bases). V lost 2 bases to trimming and J lost 3 bases, with 16 bases between them. From germline, CDR1 is MDHEN and CDR2 SYDVKM. This CDR3 spans 16 amino acids. CDR3 region: CASSLPPRGRHTEAFF. Here the CDR3 DNA reads TGTGCCAGCAGTTTACCCCCGCGGGGGAGGCACACTGAAGCTTTCTTT. The full variable domain, with the rest looked up from reference TRBV28 and TRBJ1-1, is DVKVTQSSRYLVKRTGEKVFLECVQDMDHENMFWYRQDPGLGLRLIYFSYDVKMKEKGDIPEGYSVSREKKERFSLILESASTNQTSMYLCASSLPPRGRHTEAFFGQGTRLTVV.

The chain carries TRBV6-6 and TRBJ2-1; TRBD1 matches 8 bases. Germline V gene lookup returns CDR1 MNHNY and CDR2 SVGAGI (reference sequence). Losses at the gene ends were 2 bases for V and 7 bases for J; bases not matched to a gene: 7. The CDR3 has 15 residues. CDR3 residues: CASSYRAGGVNEQFF. CDR3 nucleotide sequence: TGTGCCAGCAGTTACCGGGCAGGGGGCGTGAATGAGCAGTTCTTC.

The chain joins TRBV11-2 to TRBJ2-7; TRBD2 matches at 8 bases. V shed 5 bases and J 3 bases; nucleotides not matched to a gene: 15. This CDR3 is built from 17 residues. Germline CDR1 and CDR2: SGHAT and FQNNGV. DNA of the CDR3: TGTGCCAGCAGCCCGCTTTGGGGACTAGAGGTGATCTACGAGCAGTACTTC. It specifies CASSPLWGLEVIYEQYF.

This chain joins TRBV2 and TRBJ2-3, with D possibly being TRBD2 (6 bases). The V gene's germline CDR1 is SNHLY and CDR2 FYNNEI. The CDR3 is 13 residues long. V lost 6 bases and J 3 bases, leaving 10 bases between the germline ends. Here the CDR3 DNA reads TGTGCCAGCAGCGCGGGAAGGACAGATACGCAGTATTTT. Protein: CASSAGRTDTQYF.

This chain connects TRBV7-3 to TRBJ1-1; D ambiguous. The germline gives CDR1 SGHTA, CDR2 FQGTGA. The CDR3 extends over 14 amino acids. Trimming removed 2 bases from V and 4 bases from J, with 11 bases in between. The CDR3 loop is CASSLEVVGTEAFF. CDR3 nucleotide sequence: TGTGCCAGCAGCTTAGAGGTGGTGGGCACTGAAGCTTTCTTT.

The V gene is TRBV19, the J gene TRBJ2-3; D may be TRBD2 (7 bases). Trimming cost V 3 bases and J 3 bases, with 10 bases left between them. Germline V gives CDR1 LNHDA, CDR2 SQIVND (reference sequence). The CDR3 consists of 14 residues. This chain's CDR3 is CASSMGGGTDTQYF. Written as DNA, the CDR3 is TGTGCCAGTAGTATGGGAGGGGGTACAGATACGCAGTATTTT.

The chain uses TRBV28 and TRBJ1-4, with 9 bases fitting TRBD1. V shed 6 bases and J 6 bases; nucleotides not matched to a gene: 14. Germline CDR1 and CDR2: MDHEN and SYDVKM. The CDR3 is 17 amino acids. The CDR3 region has the DNA TGTGCCAGCAGCCAGAGTTCATCCGGGACAGGGCATGAAAAACTGTTTTTT. As protein: CASSQSSSGTGHEKLFF.

The rearrangement links TRBV10-2 to TRBJ2-7, with 7 positions matching TRBD2. This CDR3 has 14 amino acids. The junction had 8 bases not matched to a gene; V was cut back by 6 bases and J by 3 bases. Germline CDR1 and CDR2: WSHSY and SAAADI. CDR3 region: CASSGGTSFYEQYF. The DNA of the CDR3 is TGCGCCAGCAGCGGGGGGACCTCCTTCTACGAGCAGTACTTC.

This clone has more than one count but fewer than ten. V usage is TRBV30 and J usage is TRBJ1-5; unclear D gene. CDR3 length: 13 amino acids. Trimming pared 0 bases from V and 6 bases from J, leaving 9 bases between. Germline V gene sequence: CDR1 GTSNPN, CDR2 SVGIG (reference sequence). CDR3 DNA sequence: TGTGCCTGGAGTGTGAGGATGAGTCAGCCCCAGCATTTT. Protein: CAWSVRMSQPQHF.

V gene TRBV5-1 combines with J gene TRBJ1-1; D remains ambiguous. This CDR3 is 14 amino acids long. Looked up from germline, CDR1 is SGHRS and CDR2 is YFSETQ. Trimming removed 3 bases from V and 0 bases from J, with 9 bases in between. CDR3 coding DNA: TGCGCCAGCAGCTCTGACGGGGTGAACACTGAAGCTTTCTTT. Translation gives CASSSDGVNTEAFF.

The CDR3 DNA follows: TGTGCCAGCAGTTCACGACAGGGGGCACACGAGCAGTACTTC. Translation gives CASSSRQGAHEQYF. This rearrangement joins TRBV27 to TRBJ2-7, with 10 bases lining up with TRBD1. The CDR3 spans 14 residues. The V gene's germline CDR1 is MNHEY and CDR2 SMNVEV (reference sequence). The trim removed 4 bases at V and 5 bases at J, leaving 5 bases unmatched.

The chain uses TRBV27 and TRBJ1-5; D is undetermined. V was pared by 2 bases and J by 4 bases, with 9 bases between. The CDR3 loop spans 14 amino acids. Germline V CDR1 and CDR2: MNHEY, SMNVEV (reference sequence). CDR3 in amino acids: CASSLEGGNQPQHF. CDR3 DNA: TGTGCCAGCAGTTTAGAGGGAGGAAATCAGCCCCAGCATTTT.

The gene calls are TRBV7-3 and TRBJ2-3, with TRBD2 matching over 9 bases. The CDR3 sequence is 18 residues long. From germline, CDR1 is SGHTA and CDR2 FQGTGA. The J segment lost 1 base and the V segment lost 8 bases, leaving 16 bases of the junction unmatched. The CDR3 sequence is CASSTGLSSGEGTDTQYF. DNA of the CDR3: TGTGCCAGCTCCACCGGGTTATCTAGCGGGGAGGGCACAGATACGCAGTATTTT.

The rearrangement links TRBV7-9 to TRBJ2-1, with a weak D call TRBD1 (6 bases). Germline V gives CDR1 SEHNR, CDR2 FQNEAQ (reference sequence). Trimming left V 5 bases short and J 5 bases short, with 13 bases between. This CDR3 is built from 14 residues. The CDR3, as DNA: TGTGCCAGCAGCCTACAGGGAAGGGACAATGAGCAGTTCTTC. Amino acids: CASSLQGRDNEQFF.

V usage is TRBV9 and J usage is TRBJ1-4, with 7 bases that match TRBD1. The length of the CDR3 is 16 residues. Germline CDR1 is SGDLS and CDR2 is YYNGEE. V lost 4 bases to trimming and J lost 0 bases; unmatched junction nucleotides: 6. The CDR3: CASSTGQRTTNEKLFF. For the CDR3, the DNA is TGTGCCAGCAGCACGGGACAGCGCACAACTAATGAAAAACTGTTTTTT.

The V gene is TRBV12-5, the J gene TRBJ1-2; 8 bases are shared with TRBD1. With 6 bases clipped from V and 5 bases from J, the junction kept 8 bases outside the gene matches. From germline, CDR1 is LGHNT and CDR2 FRNRAP. The CDR3 contains 14 residues. The CDR3 loop reads CASGTFGTGYGYTF. The CDR3 DNA sequence: TGTGCTAGTGGGACCTTCGGGACAGGTTATGGCTACACCTTC.

The V gene is TRBV5-6, the J gene TRBJ2-7, with D unresolved. The CDR3 loop spans 11 amino acids. Trimming cost V 4 bases and J 10 bases, with 12 bases left between them. Germline lookup yields CDR1 SGHDT and CDR2 YYEEEE. CDR3: CASSLRQEQYF. CDR3 DNA: TGTGCCAGCAGCCTAAGACAAGAACAGTACTTC.

This clone was seen a few times. The chain is built from TRBV24-1 and TRBJ2-7; 8 bases map to TRBD1. Germline values: CDR1 KGHDR, CDR2 SFDVKD. V was clipped by 5 bases and J by 2 bases; unmatched bases: 7. The CDR3 spans 15 residues. CDR3 protein: CATSGAGTGTYEQYF. DNA of the CDR3: TGTGCCACCAGTGGCGCCGGGACAGGCACCTACGAGCAGTACTTC.

The count of this clone is one. The J gene is TRBJ1-6, the V gene TRBV3-1 (or the pseudogene TRBV3-2); 7 bases map to TRBD1. The CDR3 spans 15 residues. CDR1 is LGHDT, CDR2 YNNKEL, per germline (reference sequence). V shed 6 bases and J 8 bases; nucleotides not matched to a gene: 10. CDR3 nucleotides: TGTGCCAGCAGACCACAGGGGACCAGGGATTCACCCCTCCACTTT. Its translation: CASRPQGTRDSPLHF.

In this sample, this clone turned up once. The chain uses TRBV27 and TRBJ2-6; 9 bases are shared with TRBD1. The CDR3 length is 18 residues. Germline CDR1 and CDR2: MNHEY and SMNVEV (reference sequence). Germline trimming cut 6 bases from V and 0 bases from J; bases unmatched to any gene: 9. The CDR3 DNA sequence: TGTGCCAGCAGAAATAAAGGGACAGGGAGCTCTGGGGCCAACGTCCTGACTTTC. This translates into CASRNKGTGSSGANVLTF.

The genes are TRBV6-1 and TRBJ1-1; 8 bases are a match to TRBD1. V trimming: 0 bases; J trimming: 1 base; junction bases outside the gene matches: 1. CDR1 is MNHNS, CDR2 SASEGT, per germline. CDR3 length equals 15 residues. The CDR3 protein is CASSEADRENTEAFF. The DNA of the CDR3 is TGTGCCAGCAGTGAAGCGGACAGGGAGAACACTGAAGCTTTCTTT.

The rearrangement links TRBV27 to TRBJ1-1; 12 bases match TRBD1. The CDR3 totals 16 residues. V trimming: 4 bases; J trimming: 11 bases; junction bases outside the gene matches: 14. Germline V gene sequence: CDR1 MNHEY, CDR2 SMNVEV (reference sequence). The CDR3 is CASSWGQGAGGGRAFF. The CDR3 nucleotides are TGTGCCAGCAGTTGGGGACAGGGGGCAGGTGGCGGTCGGGCTTTCTTT.

The V call is TRBV27, the J call TRBJ1-2, with D tentatively TRBD1 (5 bases). CDR1 MNHEY and CDR2 SMNVEV come from the germline V gene (reference sequence). The CDR3 sequence is 14 residues long. V was cut by 5 bases and J by 3 bases, with 13 bases left in between. The CDR3 region has the DNA TGTGCCAGCAGTCCAGGGATTAGAGACTATGGCTACACCTTC. Translated, it gives CASSPGIRDYGYTF.

V and J are TRBV5-1 and TRBJ1-4; 10 bases fit TRBD1. Unmatched junction bases numbered 13, after V lost 4 bases and J lost 7 bases. The CDR3 has 17 amino acids. Germline CDR1 and CDR2: SGHRS and YFSETQ. The CDR3 sequence is CASSPGTGVISGEKLFF. The DNA for the CDR3 is TGCGCCAGCAGCCCCGGGACAGGGGTAATTTCGGGTGAAAAACTGTTTTTT.

The chain combines TRBV3-1 (or the pseudogene TRBV3-2) with TRBJ2-1; 7 bases agree with TRBD1. The CDR3 loop spans 15 amino acids. V lost 4 bases and J lost 0; bases outside the gene matches: 3. Germline CDR1 is LGHDT and CDR2 is YNNKEL (reference sequence). This CDR3 reads CASSPNRGSYNEQFF. The CDR3 DNA reads as TGTGCCAGCAGCCCTAACAGGGGCTCCTACAATGAGCAGTTCTTC.

V usage is TRBV10-3 and J usage is TRBJ1-4; 9 bases fit TRBD1. J gave up 8 bases and V 2 bases, and 9 bases lay outside the gene matches. Germline CDR1 is ENHRY and CDR2 is SYGVKD. The CDR3 length is 16 residues. The CDR3 protein is CAISEAGGQGEEKLFF. CDR3 nucleotide sequence: TGTGCCATCAGTGAGGCAGGGGGACAGGGAGAAGAAAAACTGTTTTTT.